This TCR beta chain was found in a study of blood T cell repertoires in COVID-19. Produced via immunoSEQ multiplex PCR; TCRdb's table is partial and in-frame only. The sample shows around 100,000 clones, about four fifths of them seen only once. Germline trimming cut 2 bases from V and 3 bases from J; bases unmatched to any gene: 2. Germline V CDR1 and CDR2: SGHRS, YFSETQ. The CDR3 is 13 amino acids. Sequencing was done on a sample of peripheral blood. This chain connects TRBV5-1 to TRBJ2-7; TRBD1 aligns across 7 bases. This clonotype originated in a man at least 80 years old with COVID-19, enrolled during active disease. The CDR3 DNA reads as TGCGCCAGCAGCTTTCAGGGGGTCTACGAGCAGTACTTC. Protein: CASSFQGVYEQYF.